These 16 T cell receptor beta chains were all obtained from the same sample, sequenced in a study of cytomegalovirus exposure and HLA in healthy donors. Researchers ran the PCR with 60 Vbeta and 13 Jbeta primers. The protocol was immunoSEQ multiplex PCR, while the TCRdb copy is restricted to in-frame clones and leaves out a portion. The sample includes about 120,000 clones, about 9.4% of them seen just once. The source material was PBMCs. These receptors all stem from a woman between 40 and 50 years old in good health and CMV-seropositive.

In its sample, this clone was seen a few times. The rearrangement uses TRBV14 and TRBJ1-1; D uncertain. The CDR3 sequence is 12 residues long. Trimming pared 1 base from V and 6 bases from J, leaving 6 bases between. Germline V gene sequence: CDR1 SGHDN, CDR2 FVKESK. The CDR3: CASSQGVSEAFF. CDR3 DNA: TGTGCCAGCAGCCAAGGCGTTTCTGAAGCTTTCTTT.

The CDR3 protein is CASSSQTVTQVGTEAFF. CDR3 sequence (DNA): TGTGCCAGCTCATCACAGACGGTCACCCAGGTAGGCACTGAAGCTTTCTTT. The V gene is TRBV18, the J gene TRBJ1-1; no clear D gene. Germline values: CDR1 KGHSH, CDR2 LQKENI. Trimming removed 5 bases at V and 4 bases at J, with 23 bases between. This CDR3 has 17 residues.

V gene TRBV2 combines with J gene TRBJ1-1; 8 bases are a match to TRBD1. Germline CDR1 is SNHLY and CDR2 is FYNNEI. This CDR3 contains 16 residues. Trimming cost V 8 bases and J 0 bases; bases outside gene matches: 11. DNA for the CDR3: TGTGCCAGCGTTAAAGGGACAGGACCTATGAACACTGAAGCTTTCTTT. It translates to CASVKGTGPMNTEAFF.

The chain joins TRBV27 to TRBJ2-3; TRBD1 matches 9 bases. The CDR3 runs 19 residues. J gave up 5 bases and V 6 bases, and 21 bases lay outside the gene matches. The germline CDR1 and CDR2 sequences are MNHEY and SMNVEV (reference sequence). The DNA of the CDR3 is TGTGCCAGCAGCGCTTCCCGGGACAGGGCGAAATGGGGCTTAGATACGCAGTATTTT. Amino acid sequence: CASSASRDRAKWGLDTQYF.

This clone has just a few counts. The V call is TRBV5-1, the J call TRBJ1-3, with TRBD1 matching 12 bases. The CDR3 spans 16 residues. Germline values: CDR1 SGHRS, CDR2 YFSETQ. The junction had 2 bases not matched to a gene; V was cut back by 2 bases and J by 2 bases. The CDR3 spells CASSFGDRGPGNTIYF. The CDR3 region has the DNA TGCGCCAGCAGCTTTGGGGACAGGGGGCCTGGAAACACCATATATTTT.

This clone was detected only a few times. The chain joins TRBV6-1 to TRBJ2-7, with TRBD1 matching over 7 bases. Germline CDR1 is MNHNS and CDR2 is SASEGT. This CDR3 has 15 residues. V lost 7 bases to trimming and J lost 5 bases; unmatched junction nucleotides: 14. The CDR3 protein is CASNRRAGGNNEQYF. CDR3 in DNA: TGTGCCAGCAATAGACGGGCAGGGGGAAATAACGAGCAGTACTTC.

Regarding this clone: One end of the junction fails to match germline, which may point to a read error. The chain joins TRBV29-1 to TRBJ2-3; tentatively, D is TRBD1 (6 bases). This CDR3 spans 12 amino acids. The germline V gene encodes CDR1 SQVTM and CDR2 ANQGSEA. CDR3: CRVGGATDTQYF. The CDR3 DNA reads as TGCAGAGTTGGGGGCGCCACAGATACGCAGTATTTT.

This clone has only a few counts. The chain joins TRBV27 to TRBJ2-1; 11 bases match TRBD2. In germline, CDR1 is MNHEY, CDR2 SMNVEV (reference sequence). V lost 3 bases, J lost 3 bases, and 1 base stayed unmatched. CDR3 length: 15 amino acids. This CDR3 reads CASSFSGGVYNEQFF. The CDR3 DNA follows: TGTGCCAGCAGTTTTAGCGGGGGGGTCTACAATGAGCAGTTCTTC.

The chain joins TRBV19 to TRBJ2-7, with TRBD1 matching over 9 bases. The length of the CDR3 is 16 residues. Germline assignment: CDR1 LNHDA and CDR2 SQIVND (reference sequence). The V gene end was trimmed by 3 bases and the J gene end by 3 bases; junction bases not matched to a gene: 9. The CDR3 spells CASSIGLGTGSYEQYF. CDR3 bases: TGTGCCAGTAGTATCGGGCTGGGGACAGGGAGCTACGAGCAGTACTTC.

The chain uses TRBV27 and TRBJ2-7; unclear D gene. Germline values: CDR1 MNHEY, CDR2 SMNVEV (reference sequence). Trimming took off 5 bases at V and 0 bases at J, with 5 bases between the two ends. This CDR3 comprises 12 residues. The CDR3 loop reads CASSPSSYEQYF. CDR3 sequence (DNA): TGTGCCAGCAGTCCCAGCTCCTACGAGCAGTACTTC.

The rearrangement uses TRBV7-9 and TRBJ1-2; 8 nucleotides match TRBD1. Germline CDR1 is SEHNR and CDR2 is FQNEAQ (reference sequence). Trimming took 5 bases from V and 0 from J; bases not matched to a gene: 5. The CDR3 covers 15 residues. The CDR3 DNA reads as TGTGCCAGCAGCCTTCGGACAGGGTCTAACTATGGCTACACCTTC. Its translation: CASSLRTGSNYGYTF.

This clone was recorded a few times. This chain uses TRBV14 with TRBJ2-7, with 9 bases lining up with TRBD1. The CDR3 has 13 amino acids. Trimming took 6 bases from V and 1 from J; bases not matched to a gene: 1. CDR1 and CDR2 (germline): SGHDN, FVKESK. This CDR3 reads CASRDRGSYEQYF. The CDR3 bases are TGTGCCAGCAGGGACAGGGGATCCTACGAGCAGTACTTC. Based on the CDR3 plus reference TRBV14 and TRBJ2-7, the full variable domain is EAGVTQFPSHSVIEKGQTVTLRCDPISGHDNLYWYRRVMGKEIKFLLHFVKESKQDESGMPNNRFLAERTGGTYSTLKVQPAELEDSGVYFCASRDRGSYEQYFGPGTRLTVT.

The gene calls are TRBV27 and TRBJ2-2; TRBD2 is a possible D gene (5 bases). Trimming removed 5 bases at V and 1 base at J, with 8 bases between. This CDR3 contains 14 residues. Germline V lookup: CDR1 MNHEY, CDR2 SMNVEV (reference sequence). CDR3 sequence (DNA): TGTGCCAGCAGTCCTGGACTGAACACCGGGGAGCTGTTTTTT. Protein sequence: CASSPGLNTGELFF.

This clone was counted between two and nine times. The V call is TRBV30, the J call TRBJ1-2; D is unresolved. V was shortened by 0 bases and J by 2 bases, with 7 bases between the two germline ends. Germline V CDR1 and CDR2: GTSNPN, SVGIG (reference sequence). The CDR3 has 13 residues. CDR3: CAWSVGRNYGYTF. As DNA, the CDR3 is TGTGCCTGGAGTGTTGGCAGGAACTATGGCTACACCTTC.

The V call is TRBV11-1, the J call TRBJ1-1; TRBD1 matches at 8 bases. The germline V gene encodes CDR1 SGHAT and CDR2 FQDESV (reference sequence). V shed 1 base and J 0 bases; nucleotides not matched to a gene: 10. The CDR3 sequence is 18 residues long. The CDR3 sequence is CASSLDIRGPPMNTEAFF. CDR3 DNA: TGTGCCAGCAGCTTAGACATCAGGGGGCCTCCGATGAACACTGAAGCTTTCTTT.

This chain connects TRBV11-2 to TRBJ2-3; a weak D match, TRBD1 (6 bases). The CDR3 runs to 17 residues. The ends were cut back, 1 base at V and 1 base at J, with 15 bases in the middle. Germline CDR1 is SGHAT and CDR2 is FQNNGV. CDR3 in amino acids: CASSLGVGDTGTDTQYF. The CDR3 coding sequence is TGTGCCAGCAGCTTAGGGGTCGGGGACACAGGCACAGATACGCAGTATTTT.